This T cell receptor beta chain was retrieved from a study of response to subunit inactivated influenza vaccine. General study results and limits: After each seasonal influenza vaccination, few new T cells are recruited, the authors suggested.

This clonotype was observed a few times. The antigen is undetermined. One end of the junction varies from germline; a read error may be responsible. The CDR3 totals 16 residues. The germline gives CDR1 MNHEY, CDR2 SVGAGI. TCRdb used MiXCR to reprocess the RT-PCR reads, holding one entry per CDR3 protein. The data contain about 500,000 distinct CDR3 sequences, 16% of them singletons. The source is a man between 50 and 75 years old who received an inactivated influenza vaccine. This chain joins TRBV6-5 and TRBJ1-3; the D gene is possibly TRBD1 (5 bases). The material was CD4+ T cells sorted from PBMCs, obtained around 25 months after vaccination. The CDR3 coding sequence is TGTGCCAGCAGCTACTCCCCGGGGCGATCTGGAAACACCATATATTTT. Its translation is CASSYSPGRSGNTIYF.